These T cell receptor beta chains were read from a single sample in a study of OX40 agonist ivuxolimab in advanced cancers. Here immunoSEQ multiplex PCR was the method, and the copy in TCRdb shows in-frame clones only, minus some. The sample lists some 74,000 clones; more than 85% were seen once. The material sequenced was CD4+ or CD8+ T cells sorted from blood, taken in a trial of the OX40 agonist ivuxolimab. The receptors here all came from an adult with an advanced solid tumor such as melanoma, head and neck, liver or kidney cancer. Each CDR3 is given with its conserved first and last residue. A D gene is named only where the DNA matches it firmly. Size is omitted from some rows. Given values are once, few, many or a class for expanded clones.

CATSLSSPGTRGGEQFF TGTGCCACCAGCCTATCCTCCCCCGGGACCCGGGGCGGTGAGCAGTTCTTC TRBJ2-1 17 TRBV15 once NA
CASGLAITGSTDTQYF TGTGCTAGTGGTTTGGCAATTACGGGAAGCACAGATACGCAGTATTTT TRBJ2-3 16 TRBV12-5 NA NA
CASSFLLGPTYEQYF TGTGCCAGCAGCTTCTTATTGGGCCCAACCTACGAGCAGTACTTC TRBJ2-7 15 TRBV7-8 once NA
CASSWGTGFEDTEAFF TGCGCCAGCAGCTGGGGAACAGGGTTTGAGGACACTGAAGCTTTCTTT TRBJ1-1 16 TRBV5-1 NA NA
CASSLGLDRDTQYF TGTGCCAGCAGCTTAGGTTTGGATAGAGATACGCAGTATTTT TRBJ2-3 14 TRBV7-2 NA NA
CASSLAVSSEQFF TGTGCCAGCAGCCTAGCTGTTTCTTCTGAGCAGTTCTTC TRBJ2-1 13 TRBV14 NA NA
CASSLSSSGYGYTF TGCGCCAGCAGCTTGTCCAGCTCCGGCTATGGCTACACCTTC TRBJ1-2 14 TRBV5-1 NA NA
CATSRERVADTQYF TGTGCCACCAGCAGAGAACGGGTAGCAGATACGCAGTATTTT TRBJ2-3 14 TRBV15 NA NA
CASSFDSPNYGYTF TGCGCCAGCAGCTTCGACAGTCCTAACTATGGCTACACCTTC TRBJ1-2 14 TRBV5-1 once NA
CASSTWVAGGADTQYF TGTGCCAGCAGCACCTGGGTAGCGGGAGGGGCAGATACGCAGTATTTT TRBJ2-3 16 TRBV9 NA TRBD2
CASKKRDGLSEQYF TGTGCCAGTAAAAAGCGGGATGGTTTGAGCGAGCAGTACTTC TRBJ2-7 14 TRBV19 NA TRBD2
CASSPLGQGIGETQYF TGTGCCAGCTCACCACTCGGACAGGGGATCGGAGAGACCCAGTACTTC TRBJ2-5 16 TRBV18 NA TRBD1
CAISGQTERGRSYNEQFF TGTGCCATCAGTGGCCAAACGGAAAGGGGGCGCTCCTACAATGAGCAGTTCTTC TRBJ2-1 18 TRBV10-3 NA TRBD1
CASSELGISTDTQYF TGCGCCAGCAGTGAGTTAGGCATAAGCACAGATACGCAGTATTTT TRBJ2-3 15 TRBV10-2 NA NA
CASSESRLFREETQYF TGCGCCAGCAGTGAGTCGAGACTTTTCAGAGAAGAGACCCAGTACTTC TRBJ2-5 16 TRBV10-1 NA NA
CASSQDPSGQNSPLHF TGTGCCAGCAGCCAAGATCCATCGGGACAGAATTCACCCCTCCACTTT TRBJ1-6 16 TRBV4-2 NA TRBD1
CSVPRDRNSYEQYF TGCAGCGTTCCCCGGGACAGGAACTCCTACGAGCAGTACTTC TRBJ2-7 14 TRBV29-1 NA TRBD1
CASSLVWGGSNQPQHF TGTGCCAGCAGCTTAGTTTGGGGAGGGAGCAATCAGCCCCAGCATTTT TRBJ1-5 16 TRBV7-8 NA NA
CASSAGTGEETQYF TGTGCCAGCAGCGCCGGGACAGGGGAAGAGACCCAGTACTTC TRBJ2-5 14 TRBV9 NA TRBD1
CASSERKGVWAQEEQFF TGTGCCAGCAGCGAACGAAAGGGGGTTTGGGCCCAAGAGGAGCAGTTCTTC TRBJ2-1 17 TRBV7-3 NA NA
CASSTAPLAGGPEGHTDTQYF TGTGCCAGCAGTACTGCCCCCTTAGCGGGAGGGCCTGAGGGCCACACAGATACGCAGTATTTT TRBJ2-3 21 TRBV28 once TRBD2
CSAGDRGQAFF TGCAGTGCTGGGGACAGGGGGCAGGCTTTCTTT TRBJ1-1 11 TRBV20-1 NA TRBD1
CASSLGSVNEQFF TGTGCCAGCAGCTTGGGGTCCGTTAATGAGCAGTTCTTC TRBJ2-1 13 TRBV7-9 NA NA
CASSRGLAANTGELFF TGTGCCAGCAGCCGAGGACTAGCGGCGAACACCGGGGAGCTGTTTTTT TRBJ2-2 16 TRBV11-2 NA TRBD2
CASSTGQQVLTNTGELFF TGCGCCAGCAGCACAGGTCAACAGGTACTCACGAACACCGGGGAGCTGTTTTTT TRBJ2-2 18 TRBV5-1 NA NA
CASSPQRGGSVQHF TGTGCCAGCAGTCCCCAAAGAGGTGGAAGCGTCCAGCATTTT TRBJ1-5 14 TRBV28 NA NA
CASPDWTGPREQYF TGTGCCAGCCCAGATTGGACGGGTCCGCGTGAGCAGTACTTC TRBJ2-7 14 TRBV21-1 NA NA
CASSVWDRVREQYF TGTGCCAGCAGTGTCTGGGACAGGGTGAGGGAGCAGTACTTC TRBJ2-7 14 TRBV2 once TRBD1
CAISESVKAGGIHEQYF TGTGCCATCAGTGAGTCCGTGAAAGCGGGAGGGATTCACGAGCAGTACTTC TRBJ2-7 17 TRBV10-3 NA TRBD2
CASRMTASSYEQYF TGTGCCAGCAGAATGACGGCAAGCTCCTACGAGCAGTACTTC TRBJ2-7 14 TRBV6-5 few NA
CAWSVLREQYF TGTGCCTGGAGTGTTCTGCGCGAGCAGTACTTC TRBJ2-7 11 TRBV30 NA NA
CASSFPASGRAGGELFF TGTGCCAGCAGCTTTCCCGCTAGCGGGAGGGCCGGCGGGGAGCTGTTTTTT TRBJ2-2 17 TRBV11-2 NA TRBD2
CASRRRDRGYTEAFF TGTGCCAGTAGACGCCGGGACAGGGGTTACACTGAAGCTTTCTTT TRBJ1-1 15 TRBV19 NA TRBD1
CAWNTGDYEQYF TGTGCCTGGAATACGGGGGACTACGAGCAGTACTTC TRBJ2-7 12 TRBV30 NA NA
CASSSKPRLAGGNEQFF TGTGCCAGCAGCTCGAAACCGAGACTAGCGGGCGGCAATGAGCAGTTCTTC TRBJ2-1 17 TRBV7-3 NA TRBD2
CASSLGLQTHTDTQYF TGTGCCAGCAGCTTGGGACTTCAGACTCACACAGATACGCAGTATTTT TRBJ2-3 16 TRBV7-6 NA NA
CASSPDRRTDTQYF TGTGCCAGCAGTCCCGACAGGCGCACAGATACGCAGTATTTT TRBJ2-3 14 TRBV2 once NA
CASSPLGGRTDTQYF TGTGCCAGCAGCCCACTGGGCGGGAGGACAGATACGCAGTATTTT TRBJ2-3 15 TRBV5-4 NA TRBD2
CASSEGEGRRTAFF TGTGCCAGCAGTGAAGGAGAGGGACGAAGAACAGCTTTCTTT TRBJ1-1 14 TRBV6-1 few NA
CASSLATGGAYGYTF TGCGCCAGCAGCTTGGCTACAGGGGGCGCCTATGGCTACACCTTC TRBJ1-2 15 TRBV5-1 NA TRBD1
CASSQDPGEVYNEQFF TGCGCCAGCAGCCAAGATCCGGGGGAGGTCTACAATGAGCAGTTCTTC TRBJ2-1 16 TRBV4-1 NA NA
CASSVRGEEDEKLFF TGTGCCAGCAGCGTAAGGGGGGAGGAGGATGAAAAACTGTTTTTT TRBJ1-4 15 TRBV9 NA NA
CASSIVAGFNTGELFF TGTGCCAGTAGTATAGTAGCGGGATTTAACACCGGGGAGCTGTTTTTT TRBJ2-2 16 TRBV19 NA TRBD2
CASSLIGRGYEQYF TGTGCCAGCAGTTTAATTGGCAGGGGCTACGAGCAGTACTTC TRBJ2-7 14 TRBV27 NA NA
CASSVEVGGGNTQYF TGTGCCAGCAGCGTAGAAGTCGGGGGAGGAAATACGCAGTATTTT TRBJ2-3 15 TRBV9 NA NA
CASSFEGERFRFF TGTGCCAGCAGCTTTGAGGGCGAGCGCTTTAGATTCTTC TRBJ2-1 13 TRBV12-1 NA NA
CASSLNTGELFF TGTGCCAGCAGCCTCAACACCGGGGAGCTGTTTTTT TRBJ2-2 12 TRBV5-4 NA NA
CASSLGGINSNQPQHF TGTGCCAGCAGTTTAGGGGGGATTAATAGCAATCAGCCCCAGCATTTT TRBJ1-5 16 TRBV28 NA NA
CASSSGLSYNEQFF TGTGCCAGTAGTAGCGGCCTAAGTTACAATGAGCAGTTCTTC TRBJ2-1 14 TRBV19 NA NA
CASSVAGTSQAQFF TGTGCCAGCAGCGTCGCTGGGACCTCCCAAGCTCAGTTCTTC TRBJ2-1 14 TRBV9 NA NA
CASSRADELGAFF TGTGCCAGCAGTAGGGCGGATGAACTCGGGGCTTTCTTT TRBJ1-1 13 TRBV28 NA NA
CASSVSGRAGEQFF TGTGCCAGCAGCGTGAGCGGGAGGGCCGGTGAGCAGTTCTTC TRBJ2-1 14 TRBV9 NA TRBD2
CASGQGRMGGQYF TGTGCCAGCGGTCAGGGACGGATGGGTGGGCAGTACTTC TRBJ2-7 13 TRBV2 NA NA
CASRSTELWHF TGTGCCAGCAGGTCTACCGAGCTCTGGCATTTT TRBJ1-5 11 TRBV6-5 NA NA
CAWSHLDRGYQPQHF TGTGCCTGGAGCCACCTGGACAGGGGGTATCAGCCCCAGCATTTT TRBJ1-5 15 TRBV30 NA TRBD1
CASSPMGGFEQYF TGTGCCAGCAGCCCGATGGGAGGGTTCGAGCAGTACTTC TRBJ2-7 13 TRBV14 NA TRBD2